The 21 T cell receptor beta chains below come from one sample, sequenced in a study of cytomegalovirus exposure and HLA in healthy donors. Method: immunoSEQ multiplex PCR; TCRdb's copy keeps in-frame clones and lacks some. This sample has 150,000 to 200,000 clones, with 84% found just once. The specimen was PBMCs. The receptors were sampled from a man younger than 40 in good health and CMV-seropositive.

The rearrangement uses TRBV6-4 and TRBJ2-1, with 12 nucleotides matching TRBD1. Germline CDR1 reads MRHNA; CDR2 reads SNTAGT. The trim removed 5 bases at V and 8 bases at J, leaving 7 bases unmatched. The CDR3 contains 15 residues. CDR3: CASSTGTGGYDEQFF. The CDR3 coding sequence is TGTGCCAGCAGTACCGGGACAGGGGGCTATGATGAGCAGTTCTTC.

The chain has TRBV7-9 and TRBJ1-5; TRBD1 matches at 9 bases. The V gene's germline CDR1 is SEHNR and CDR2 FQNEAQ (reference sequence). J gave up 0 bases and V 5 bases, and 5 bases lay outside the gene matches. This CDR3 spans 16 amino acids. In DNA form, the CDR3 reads TGTGCCAGCAGCAGGACAGGGGTTGATAGCAATCAGCCCCAGCATTTT. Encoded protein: CASSRTGVDSNQPQHF.

CDR3 sequence reads: CASSHDRGPTNEKLFF. The CDR3, as DNA: TGCGCCAGCAGCCACGACAGGGGGCCGACTAATGAAAAACTGTTTTTT. The rearrangement uses TRBV4-3 and TRBJ1-4; 10 nucleotides line up with TRBD1. The CDR3 length is 16 residues. Germline CDR1 LGHNA, CDR2 YSLEER. Trimming took 3 bases from V and 2 from J; bases not matched to a gene: 3.

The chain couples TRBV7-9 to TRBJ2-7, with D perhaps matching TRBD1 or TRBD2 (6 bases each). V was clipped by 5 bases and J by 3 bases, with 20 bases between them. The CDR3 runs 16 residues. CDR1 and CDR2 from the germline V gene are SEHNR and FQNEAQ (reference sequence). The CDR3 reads CASSLGGRQKVYEQYF. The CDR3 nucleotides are TGTGCCAGCAGCCTAGGGGGGCGGCAGAAGGTCTACGAGCAGTACTTC.

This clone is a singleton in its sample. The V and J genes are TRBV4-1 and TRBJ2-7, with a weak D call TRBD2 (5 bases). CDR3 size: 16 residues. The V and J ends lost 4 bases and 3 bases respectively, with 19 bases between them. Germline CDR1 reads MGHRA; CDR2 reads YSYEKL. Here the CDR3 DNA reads TGCGCCAGCAGCCCTCCAGCGGTGTCGGCTGTCTACGAGCAGTACTTC. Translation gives CASSPPAVSAVYEQYF.

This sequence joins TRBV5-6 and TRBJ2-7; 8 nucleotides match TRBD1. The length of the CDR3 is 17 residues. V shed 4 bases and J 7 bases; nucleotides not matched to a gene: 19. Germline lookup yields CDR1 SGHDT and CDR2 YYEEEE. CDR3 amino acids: CASSTWTGLTLSWEQYF. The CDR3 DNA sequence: TGTGCCAGCAGCACCTGGACAGGGTTAACTCTCTCTTGGGAGCAGTACTTC.

CDR3 DNA: TGTGCCAGCAGCGTAGAGGGTAGCGGGACCGGGGAGCTGTTTTTT. Translating gives CASSVEGSGTGELFF. The J gene is TRBJ2-2, the V gene TRBV9; 7 bases agree with TRBD2. With V trimmed by 0 bases and J by 5 bases, 4 bases remained unmatched. The CDR3 contains 15 residues. Looked up from germline, CDR1 is SGDLS and CDR2 is YYNGEE.

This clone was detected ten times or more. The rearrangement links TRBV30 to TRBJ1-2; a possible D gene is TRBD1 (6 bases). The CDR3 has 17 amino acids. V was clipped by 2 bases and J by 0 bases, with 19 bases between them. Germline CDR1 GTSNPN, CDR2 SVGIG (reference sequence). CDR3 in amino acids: CAWSRNREFLANYGYTF. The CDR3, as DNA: TGTGCCTGGAGTAGGAACAGGGAATTTCTGGCTAACTATGGCTACACCTTC.

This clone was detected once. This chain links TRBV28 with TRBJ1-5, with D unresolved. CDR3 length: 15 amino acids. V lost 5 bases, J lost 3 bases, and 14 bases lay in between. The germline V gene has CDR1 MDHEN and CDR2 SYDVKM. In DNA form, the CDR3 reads TGTGCCAGCAGTACTCCCCCCGGGGTCAATCAGCCCCAGCATTTT. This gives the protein CASSTPPGVNQPQHF.

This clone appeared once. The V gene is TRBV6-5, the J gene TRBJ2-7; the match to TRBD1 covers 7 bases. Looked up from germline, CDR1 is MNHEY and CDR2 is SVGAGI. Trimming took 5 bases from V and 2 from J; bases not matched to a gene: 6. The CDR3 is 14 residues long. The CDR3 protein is CASSTQGVPYEQYF. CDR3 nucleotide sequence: TGTGCCAGCAGTACTCAGGGGGTCCCCTACGAGCAGTACTTC.

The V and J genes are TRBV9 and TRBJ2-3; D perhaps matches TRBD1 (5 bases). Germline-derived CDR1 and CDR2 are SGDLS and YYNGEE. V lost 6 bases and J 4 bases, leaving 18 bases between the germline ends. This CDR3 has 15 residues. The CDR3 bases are TGTGCCAGCAACCCAAGGGGCTTCCCCTCAGATACGCAGTATTTT. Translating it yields CASNPRGFPSDTQYF.

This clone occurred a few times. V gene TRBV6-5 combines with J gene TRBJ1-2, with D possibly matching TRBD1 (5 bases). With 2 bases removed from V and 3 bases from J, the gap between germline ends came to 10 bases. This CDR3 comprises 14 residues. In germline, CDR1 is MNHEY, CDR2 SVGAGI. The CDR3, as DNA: TGTGCCAGCAGTTACCCGACAGTATACTATGGCTACACCTTC. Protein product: CASSYPTVYYGYTF.

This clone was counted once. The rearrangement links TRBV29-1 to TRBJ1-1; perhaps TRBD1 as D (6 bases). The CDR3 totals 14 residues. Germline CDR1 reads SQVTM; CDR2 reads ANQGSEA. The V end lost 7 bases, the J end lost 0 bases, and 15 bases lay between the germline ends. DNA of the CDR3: TGCAGCGCCCGCTCGACAGGATTGAACACTGAAGCTTTCTTT. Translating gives CSARSTGLNTEAFF.

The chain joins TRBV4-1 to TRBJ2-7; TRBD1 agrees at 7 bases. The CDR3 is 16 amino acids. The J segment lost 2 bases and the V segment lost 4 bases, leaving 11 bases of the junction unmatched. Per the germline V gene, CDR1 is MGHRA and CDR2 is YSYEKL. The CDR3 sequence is CASSRDPWDSPYEQYF. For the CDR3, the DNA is TGCGCCAGCAGCCGCGACCCTTGGGACAGCCCCTACGAGCAGTACTTC.

The DNA of the CDR3 is TGTGCCAGCAGCGTAGGAACAGCGGATGAAAAACTGTTTTTT. Residues: CASSVGTADEKLFF. The V and J genes are TRBV9 and TRBJ1-4; D ambiguous. With 0 bases removed from V and 6 bases from J, the gap between germline ends came to 9 bases. CDR1 and CDR2 from the germline V gene are SGDLS and YYNGEE. This CDR3 has 14 residues.

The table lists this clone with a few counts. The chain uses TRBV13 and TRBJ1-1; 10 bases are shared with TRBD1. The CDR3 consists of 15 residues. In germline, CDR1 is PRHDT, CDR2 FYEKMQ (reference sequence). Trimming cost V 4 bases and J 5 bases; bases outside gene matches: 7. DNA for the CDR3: TGTGCCAGCAGCTCCCCGGGACAGGGGAAGACTGAAGCTTTCTTT. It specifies CASSSPGQGKTEAFF.

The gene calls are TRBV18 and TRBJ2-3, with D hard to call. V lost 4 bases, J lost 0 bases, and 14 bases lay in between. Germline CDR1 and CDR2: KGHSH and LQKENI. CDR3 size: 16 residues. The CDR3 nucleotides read TGTGCCAGCTCACGCCCGGGTGCGGTTAGCACAGATACGCAGTATTTT. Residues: CASSRPGAVSTDTQYF.

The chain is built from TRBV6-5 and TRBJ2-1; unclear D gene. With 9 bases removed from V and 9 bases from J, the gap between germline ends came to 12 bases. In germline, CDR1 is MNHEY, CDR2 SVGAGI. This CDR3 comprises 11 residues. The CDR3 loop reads CASRLGGEQFF. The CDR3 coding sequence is TGTGCCAGTAGGCTAGGCGGTGAGCAGTTCTTC.

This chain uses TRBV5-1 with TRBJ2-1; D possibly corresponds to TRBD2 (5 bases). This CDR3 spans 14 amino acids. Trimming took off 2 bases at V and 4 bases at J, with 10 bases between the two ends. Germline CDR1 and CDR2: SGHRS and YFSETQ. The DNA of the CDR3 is TGCGCCAGCAGCTTCAGCGGACGTTACAATGAGCAGTTCTTC. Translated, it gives CASSFSGRYNEQFF.

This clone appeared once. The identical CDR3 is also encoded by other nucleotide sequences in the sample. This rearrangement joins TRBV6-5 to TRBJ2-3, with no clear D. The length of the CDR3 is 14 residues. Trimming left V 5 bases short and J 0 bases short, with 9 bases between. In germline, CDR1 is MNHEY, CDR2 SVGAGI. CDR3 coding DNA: TGTGCCAGCAGTCCCGACTGGAGCACAGATACGCAGTATTTT. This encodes CASSPDWSTDTQYF.

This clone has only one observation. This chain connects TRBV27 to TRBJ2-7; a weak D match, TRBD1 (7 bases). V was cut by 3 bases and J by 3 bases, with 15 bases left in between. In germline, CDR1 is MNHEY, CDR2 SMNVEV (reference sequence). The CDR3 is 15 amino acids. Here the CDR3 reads CASSLVAGGGYEQYF. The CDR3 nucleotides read TGTGCCAGCAGTTTGGTGGCAGGGGGAGGCTACGAGCAGTACTTC.